These 30 T cell receptor beta chains were sequenced from one sample in a study of T cell changes during pregnancy in multiple sclerosis. Produced via immunoSEQ multiplex PCR; TCRdb's table is partial and in-frame only. The sample shows 39,000 or so clones, about 93% of them seen only once. The sequenced sample was CD4+ T cells from peripheral blood mononuclear cells, obtained after pregnancy. The receptor set was obtained from a female donor in good health, enrolled as a control in a pregnancy study.

The chain links TRBV5-4 to TRBJ2-5, with TRBD1 matching over 8 bases. Germline CDR1 reads SGHNT; CDR2 reads YYREEE (reference sequence). J lost 2 bases, V lost 3 bases, and 6 bases had no gene match. The CDR3 runs to 15 residues. CDR3 sequence: CASSSDRARQETQYF. In nucleotides, the CDR3 is TGTGCCAGCAGCTCGGACAGGGCCAGGCAAGAGACCCAGTACTTC. Based on the CDR3 plus reference TRBV5-4 and TRBJ2-5, the full variable domain is ETGVTQSPTHLIKTRGQQVTLRCSSQSGHNTVSWYQQALGQGPQFIFQYYREEENGRGNFPPRFSGLQFPNYSSELNVNALELDDSALYLCASSSDRARQETQYFGPGTRLLVL.

Remarks on this clone: It is unclear where the CDR3 begins or ends on the DNA, so no DNA is shown, and the CDR3 is as TCRdb lists it. The V call is TRBV28, the J call TRBJ2-7; the D call TRBD1 from the table was never checked on the DNA. The CDR3 is made up of 15 amino acids, end residues included. Germline CDR1 reads MDHEN; CDR2 reads SYDVKM. This CDR3 reads CASRFLAQVGHEQYF.

The gene calls are TRBV11-2 and TRBJ2-5; weak D call: TRBD1 (5 bases). The V gene's germline CDR1 is SGHAT and CDR2 FQNNGV. The ends were cut back, 6 bases at V and 2 bases at J, with 19 bases in the middle. The CDR3 runs to 16 residues. CDR3 loop: CASSHAQGNLQETQYF. The CDR3 bases are TGTGCCAGCAGTCACGCCCAGGGAAACCTACAAGAGACCCAGTACTTC. The variable domain in full, completed from reference TRBV11-2 and TRBJ2-5, reads EAGVAQSPRYKIIEKRQSVAFWCNPISGHATLYWYQQILGQGPKLLIQFQNNGVVDDSQLPKDRFSAERLKGVDSTLKIQPAKLEDSAVYLCASSHAQGNLQETQYFGPGTRLLVL.

The rearrangement uses TRBV6-6 and TRBJ2-7; TRBD1 agrees at 8 bases. V gave up 5 bases and J gave up 2 bases; unmatched junction bases: 11. Germline V gene lookup returns CDR1 MNHNY and CDR2 SVGAGI (reference sequence). The CDR3 contains 16 residues. CDR3 nucleotide sequence: TGTGCCAGCAGTCCAGGACAGGGCACTAATACCTACGAGCAGTACTTC. Translated, it gives CASSPGQGTNTYEQYF.

The chain has TRBV18 and TRBJ2-7, with a weak D call TRBD1 (6 bases). The CDR3 extends over 16 amino acids. The germline gives CDR1 KGHSH, CDR2 LQKENI. With 3 bases removed from V and 2 bases from J, the gap between germline ends came to 17 bases. The CDR3 loop is CASSPRSLDSTYEQYF. The CDR3 nucleotides are TGTGCCAGCTCACCTCGGAGTCTGGACAGTACCTACGAGCAGTACTTC.

This chain joins TRBV29-1 and TRBJ1-3; perhaps TRBD1 as D (5 bases). This CDR3 is 12 amino acids long. Trimming left V 7 bases short and J 2 bases short, with 9 bases between. CDR1 and CDR2 from the germline V gene are SQVTM and ANQGSEA. CDR3 nucleotides: TGCAGCGCGACAGATCCTGGAAACACCATATATTTT. It translates to CSATDPGNTIYF. The entire variable domain, with the rest obtained from reference TRBV29-1 and TRBJ1-3, is as follows: SAVISQKPSRDICQRGTSLTIQCQVDSQVTMMFWYRQQPGQSLTLIATANQGSEATYESGFVIDKFPISRPNLTFSTLTVSNMSPEDSSIYLCSATDPGNTIYFGEGSWLTVV.

The chain couples TRBV1 to TRBJ2-5; the DNA was not compared with TRBD2, the D call given in the table. TRBV1 is annotated as a pseudogene. CDR3 size: 15 residues. For the CDR3, the DNA is TGCACCAGCAGCCATGGAGGGCGGAACCAAGAGACCCAGTACTTC. It is translated as CTSSHGGRNQETQYF.

As regards this clone: This CDR3 is also generated by other DNA sequences in the sample. The chain combines TRBV7-2 with TRBJ2-7; D call uncertain. The CDR3 covers 11 residues. Germline-derived CDR1 and CDR2 are SGHTA and FQGNSA. Trimming left V 7 bases short and J 0 bases short, with 4 bases between. This chain's CDR3 is CASTSSYEQYF. CDR3 DNA: TGTGCCAGCACCTCCTCCTACGAGCAGTACTTC.

J is TRBJ1-4 and V is TRBV9; tentative D call: TRBD1 (6 bases). From germline, CDR1 is SGDLS and CDR2 YYNGEE. CDR3 length: 14 residues. Deletions cut 4 bases from V and 7 bases from J, with 14 bases between. The CDR3 reads CASSTGIGGEKLFF. CDR3 sequence (DNA): TGTGCCAGCAGCACAGGGATCGGCGGTGAAAAACTGTTTTTT.

The chain is built from TRBV5-1 and TRBJ2-5; weak D call: TRBD2 (6 bases). The CDR3 loop spans 13 amino acids. CDR1 SGHRS and CDR2 YFSETQ come from the germline V gene. V shed 4 bases and J shed 2 bases, with 9 bases lying between them. CDR3 region: CASSEGTQETQYF. CDR3 DNA: TGCGCCAGCAGCGAGGGGACTCAAGAGACCCAGTACTTC. Based on the CDR3 plus reference TRBV5-1 and TRBJ2-5, the full variable domain is KAGVTQTPRYLIKTRGQQVTLSCSPISGHRSVSWYQQTPGQGLQFLFEYFSETQRNKGNFPGRFSGRQFSNSRSEMNVSTLELGDSALYLCASSEGTQETQYFGPGTRLLVL.

This rearrangement joins TRBV11-3 to TRBJ2-1, with 7 bases lining up with TRBD2. Germline CDR1 SGHNT, CDR2 YENEEA. Trimming removed 5 bases from V and 12 bases from J; junction bases left unmatched: 13. The CDR3 is made up of 14 amino acids. CDR3: CASSPSVAGLLQFF. Written as DNA, the CDR3 is TGTGCCAGCAGCCCAAGCGTAGCGGGCCTGCTGCAGTTCTTC.

The rearrangement uses TRBV5-1 and TRBJ2-3, with a weak D call TRBD2 (5 bases). The CDR3 spans 12 residues. Trimming left V 2 bases short and J 5 bases short, with 6 bases between. Germline CDR1 is SGHRS and CDR2 is YFSETQ. CDR3 protein: CASSFEGDTQYF. The DNA of the CDR3 is TGCGCCAGCAGCTTTGAGGGAGATACGCAGTATTTT.

The rearrangement joins TRBV6-5 to TRBJ1-4; D call uncertain. Between the trimmed V and J ends, which lost 2 bases and 8 bases, there was a span of 9 bases. The germline V gene encodes CDR1 MNHEY and CDR2 SVGAGI. This CDR3 is 13 amino acids long. CDR3 coding DNA: TGTGCCAGCAGTTACGGAGGAAACGAAAAACTGTTTTTT. Translation gives CASSYGGNEKLFF.

In its sample, this clone was seen a few times. The V and J genes are TRBV29-1 and TRBJ2-3; 8 bases match TRBD2. J lost 0 bases, V lost 3 bases, and 8 bases had no gene match. This CDR3 spans 16 amino acids. From germline, CDR1 is SQVTM and CDR2 ANQGSEA. CDR3 coding DNA: TGCAGCGTTGAGGGCGGGAGGACGGTTAGCACAGATACGCAGTATTTT. This encodes CSVEGGRTVSTDTQYF.

This chain joins TRBV5-1 and TRBJ2-3; D may be TRBD2 (6 bases). Germline V lookup: CDR1 SGHRS, CDR2 YFSETQ. Trimming removed 1 base at V and 2 bases at J, with 11 bases between. The CDR3 has 15 residues. The CDR3 is CASSLNSGYTDTQYF. The DNA for the CDR3 is TGCGCCAGCAGCTTGAATAGCGGATACACAGATACGCAGTATTTT.

V gene TRBV5-1 combines with J gene TRBJ2-3; TRBD2 might be the D (6 bases). CDR3 size: 15 residues. Germline V gene sequence: CDR1 SGHRS, CDR2 YFSETQ. The V end was cut by 5 bases, the J end by 1 base, with 14 bases between. This CDR3 reads CASRAGTGGTDTQYF. The CDR3 DNA is TGCGCCAGCAGGGCGGGAACGGGAGGCACAGATACGCAGTATTTT.

The CDR3 loop reads CASSEWSSQETQYF. The DNA of the CDR3 is TGTGCCAGCAGTGAATGGTCTAGCCAAGAGACCCAGTACTTC. The chain joins TRBV2 to TRBJ2-5; D unclear. The V end lost 2 bases, the J end lost 1 base, and 8 bases lay between the germline ends. Germline CDR1 SNHLY, CDR2 FYNNEI. The CDR3 sequence is 14 residues long.

This clone has only one observation. This chain connects TRBV18 to TRBJ1-1; 8 bases align to TRBD1. Germline-derived CDR1 and CDR2 are KGHSH and LQKENI. After removal of 3 bases from V and 8 bases from J, the junction contained 8 bases not matched to a gene. This CDR3 comprises 14 residues. In DNA, the CDR3 is TGTGCCAGCTCACCCGGACAGGGATCTTCCGAAGCTTTCTTT. Its translation is CASSPGQGSSEAFF.

The J gene is TRBJ1-2, the V gene TRBV19; 8 positions agree with TRBD1. Germline V gene lookup returns CDR1 LNHDA and CDR2 SQIVND (reference sequence). The trim removed 7 bases at V and 0 bases at J, leaving 10 bases unmatched. This CDR3 contains 16 residues. CDR3 sequence: CASKDQGAAANYGYTF. In DNA, the CDR3 is TGTGCCAGTAAGGACCAGGGGGCAGCCGCTAACTATGGCTACACCTTC.

This chain connects TRBV7-2 to TRBJ1-1; no definite D call. The CDR3 is 13 residues long. Between the trimmed V and J ends, which lost 10 bases and 1 base, there was a span of 13 bases. Germline CDR1 and CDR2: SGHTA and FQGNSA. CDR3 DNA: TGTGCCATGGTGCCCTATAGGAACACTGAAGCTTTCTTT. Translating gives CAMVPYRNTEAFF.

V usage is TRBV11-1 and J usage is TRBJ1-5; TRBD1 might be the D (6 bases). The germline V and J ends were trimmed by 6 bases and 2 bases, with 20 bases remaining between them. Germline-derived CDR1 and CDR2 are SGHAT and FQDESV (reference sequence). CDR3 length equals 17 residues. As DNA, the CDR3 is TGTGCCAGCAGTCGGGGGGCGGCGATCCTCGGCAATCAGCCCCAGCATTTT. Translated: CASSRGAAILGNQPQHF. The full variable domain, its missing parts supplied by reference TRBV11-1 and TRBJ1-5, is EAEVAQSPRYKITEKSQAVAFWCDPISGHATLYWYRQILGQGPELLVQFQDESVVDDSQLPKDRFSAERLKGVDSTLKIQPAELGDSAMYLCASSRGAAILGNQPQHFGDGTRLSIL.

V gene TRBV7-2 combines with J gene TRBJ1-2, with D unresolved. Germline V gives CDR1 SGHTA, CDR2 FQGNSA. The V and J ends lost 0 bases and 2 bases respectively, with 7 bases between them. The CDR3 has 14 amino acids. The CDR3 region is CASSLARVNYGYTF. The CDR3 DNA reads as TGTGCCAGCAGCTTAGCGAGGGTAAACTATGGCTACACCTTC.

The chain employs TRBV6-5 and TRBJ1-2; 8 nucleotides line up with TRBD1. Germline CDR1 and CDR2: MNHEY and SVGAGI. After removal of 6 bases from V and 6 bases from J, the junction contained 6 bases not matched to a gene. CDR3 size: 13 residues. The CDR3 loop reads CASSRRRGHGYTF. As DNA, the CDR3 is TGTGCCAGCAGCCGACGCAGGGGGCATGGCTACACCTTC.

The chain employs TRBV19 and TRBJ1-2; the D is unclear. V lost 6 bases, J lost 1 base, and 12 bases lay in between. The CDR3 is 14 residues long. Per the germline V gene, CDR1 is LNHDA and CDR2 is SQIVND (reference sequence). DNA of the CDR3: TGTGCCAGTAGCCCCGCCCCGGTTAACTATGGCTACACCTTC. Translating gives CASSPAPVNYGYTF.

The chain carries TRBV10-3 and TRBJ2-3, with 8 bases identical to TRBD2. The CDR3 is 16 residues long. V was clipped by 5 bases and J by 3 bases; unmatched bases: 10. Germline lookup yields CDR1 ENHRY and CDR2 SYGVKD. CDR3 in DNA: TGTGCCATCAGTACCTACGGGAGGGCGAGTACAGATACGCAGTATTTT. Protein sequence: CAISTYGRASTDTQYF.

This chain links TRBV5-1 with TRBJ2-2; 8 bases match TRBD2. The CDR3 covers 15 residues. The germline V gene has CDR1 SGHRS and CDR2 YFSETQ. V gave up 4 bases and J gave up 2 bases; unmatched junction bases: 4. The CDR3 DNA sequence: TGCGCCAGCAGCCCTACTAGCGGAAACACCGGGGAGCTGTTTTTT. Translation: CASSPTSGNTGELFF.

V is TRBV7-6 and J is TRBJ1-5, with 7 bases aligning to TRBD1. Trimming took 5 bases from V and 9 from J; bases not matched to a gene: 13. The germline V gene has CDR1 SGHVS and CDR2 FNYEAQ. The CDR3 is made up of 15 amino acids. Written as DNA, the CDR3 is TGTGCCAGCAGCCACACAGACAGGGTGAAAGGGCCCCAGCATTTT. This encodes CASSHTDRVKGPQHF.

This clone appeared a single time. The V and J genes are TRBV18 and TRBJ2-5; D not certain. Trimming stripped 4 bases from V and 5 bases from J, with 11 bases between. Germline V gives CDR1 KGHSH, CDR2 LQKENI. CDR3 length: 13 amino acids. CDR3 bases: TGTGCCAGCTCACTTGGGCCAAGGGAGACCCAGTACTTC. It yields the protein CASSLGPRETQYF.

The chain uses TRBV15 and TRBJ2-6; D unclear. V lost 5 bases and J lost 0, with 8 bases in between. CDR3 length: 15 amino acids. The germline CDR1 and CDR2 sequences are LNHNV and YYDKDF (reference sequence). As DNA, the CDR3 is TGTGCCACCAGCGCTGCAGGCTCTGGGGCCAACGTCCTGACTTTC. Protein: CATSAAGSGANVLTF.

The V call is TRBV29-1, the J call TRBJ2-5; D is possibly TRBD2 (7 bases). The CDR3 runs to 14 residues. Germline CDR1 reads SQVTM; CDR2 reads ANQGSEA. Trimming removed 4 bases from V and 3 bases from J, with 15 bases in between. The DNA of the CDR3 is TGCAGCGTTGTCAGGGGAGGGCCCGAAGAGACCCAGTACTTC. Translation: CSVVRGGPEETQYF.